These 11 T cell receptor beta chains share one sample of origin, sequenced in a study of OX40 agonist ivuxolimab in advanced cancers. Sequenced by immunoSEQ multiplex PCR; TCRdb stores in-frame clones only, minus some. The data hold around 55,000 clones, with roughly nine tenths observed a single time. This specimen consisted of CD4+ or CD8+ T cells sorted from blood, obtained in a trial of the OX40 agonist ivuxolimab. The receptors derive from an adult with an advanced solid tumor such as melanoma, head and neck, liver or kidney cancer.

V and J are TRBV7-8 and TRBJ2-6; unclear D gene. The CDR3 consists of 15 residues. The germline CDR1 and CDR2 sequences are SGHVS and FQNEAQ. V was pared by 0 bases and J by 0 bases, with 3 bases between. CDR3 bases: TGTGCCAGCAGCTTAGCTGTCTCTGGGGCCAACGTCCTGACTTTC. Translated: CASSLAVSGANVLTF.

V usage is TRBV6-1 and J usage is TRBJ2-1, with D tentatively TRBD2 (5 bases). The V and J ends lost 4 bases and 2 bases respectively, with 15 bases between them. The CDR3 runs 16 residues. Germline V gives CDR1 MNHNS, CDR2 SASEGT. The CDR3 region is CASSVAGIATYNEQFF. For the CDR3, the DNA is TGTGCCAGCAGTGTAGCCGGGATAGCTACCTACAATGAGCAGTTCTTC.

This clone has more than one count but fewer than ten. The CDR3 DNA reads TGTGCCAGCAGTGAGACTGGGGGCGGTCAGCCCCAGCATTTT. The encoded protein is CASSETGGGQPQHF. The chain carries TRBV2 and TRBJ1-5, with D maybe TRBD1 (6 bases). Trimming left V 3 bases short and J 6 bases short, with 12 bases between. CDR1 and CDR2 (germline): SNHLY, FYNNEI. CDR3 length equals 14 residues.

The chain carries TRBV7-9 and TRBJ2-1; D is unresolved. Looked up from germline, CDR1 is SEHNR and CDR2 is FQNEAQ (reference sequence). The CDR3 consists of 15 residues. Deletions cut 5 bases from V and 2 bases from J, with 13 bases between. CDR3 loop: CASSPPAAPYNEQFF. Here the CDR3 DNA reads TGTGCCAGCAGCCCCCCGGCGGCACCCTACAATGAGCAGTTCTTC.

This clone has only one observation. This chain links TRBV19 with TRBJ2-1; tentative D call: TRBD2 (5 bases). The V gene lost 3 bases and the J gene lost 6 bases, with 27 bases spanning the gap. This CDR3 region has 19 residues. In germline, CDR1 is LNHDA, CDR2 SQIVND (reference sequence). This chain's CDR3 is CASSIYVGTVSDFGNEQFF. CDR3 sequence (DNA): TGTGCCAGTAGTATTTATGTGGGAACTGTTAGCGATTTCGGCAATGAGCAGTTCTTC.

The gene calls are TRBV27 and TRBJ2-1; 9 bases are shared with TRBD2. Germline-derived CDR1 and CDR2 are MNHEY and SMNVEV (reference sequence). The trim removed 2 bases at V and 7 bases at J, leaving 12 bases unmatched. The CDR3 is made up of 17 amino acids. CDR3 bases: TGTGCCAGCAGTTTAGTGGCGGGAGGGCCCGTAGGGAATGAGCAGTTCTTC. Translated, it gives CASSLVAGGPVGNEQFF.

The table lists this clone with a count of one. The CDR3 here is CASSPNMLRETQYF. The CDR3 coding sequence is TGTGCCAGCAGCCCCAACATGTTGCGAGAGACCCAGTACTTC. The genes are TRBV5-4 and TRBJ2-5; D gene uncertain. The CDR3 contains 14 residues. V was trimmed by 4 bases and J by 4 bases, leaving 14 bases between them. Germline loops: CDR1 SGHNT, CDR2 YYREEE (reference sequence).

The V gene is TRBV27, the J gene TRBJ2-1; 11 bases are shared with TRBD1. Trimming took 3 bases from V and 7 from J; bases not matched to a gene: 5. The V gene's germline CDR1 is MNHEY and CDR2 SMNVEV (reference sequence). This CDR3 is 15 amino acids long. CDR3 in amino acids: CASSFLGTGGNEQFF. CDR3 in DNA: TGTGCCAGCAGTTTTTTGGGGACAGGGGGAAATGAGCAGTTCTTC.

This clone was picked up many times. The chain links TRBV9 to TRBJ1-1; D gene unclear. V was shortened by 3 bases and J by 4 bases, with 13 bases between the two germline ends. Per the germline V gene, CDR1 is SGDLS and CDR2 is YYNGEE. The CDR3 is 14 residues long. CDR3 in amino acids: CASSATARGTEAFF. In DNA, the CDR3 is TGTGCCAGCAGCGCGACTGCCCGAGGCACTGAAGCTTTCTTT.

This rearrangement joins TRBV7-9 to TRBJ1-2; 9 positions agree with TRBD1. The CDR3 runs to 14 residues. The V segment lost 5 bases and the J segment 4 bases; nucleotides outside the gene matches: 5. The germline V gene encodes CDR1 SEHNR and CDR2 FQNEAQ (reference sequence). Written as DNA, the CDR3 is TGTGCCAGCAGCCCCAGGGACAGGGTCTATGGCTACACCTTC. Translated, it gives CASSPRDRVYGYTF. Full variable domain (remainder filled in from reference TRBV7-9 and TRBJ1-2): DTGVSQNPRHKITKRGQNVTFRCDPISEHNRLYWYRQTLGQGPEFLTYFQNEAQLEKSRLLSDRFSAERPKGSFSTLEIQRTEQGDSAMYLCASSPRDRVYGYTFGSGTRLTVV.

The chain's CDR3 is CASSLQGAPGGYTF. As DNA, the CDR3 is TGTGCCAGCAGTTTGCAAGGGGCACCGGGGGGCTACACCTTC. The chain links TRBV28 to TRBJ1-2, with a possible D match to TRBD1 (5 bases). Per germline, CDR1 MDHEN and CDR2 SYDVKM. This CDR3 contains 14 residues. V gave up 3 bases and J gave up 8 bases, with 16 bases separating them.